The text below deals with one T cell receptor (beta chain). Its antigen is undetermined. Germline is not matched at one junction end, which may reflect a read error. The CDR3 length is 15 residues. Germline V CDR1 and CDR2: LNHDA, SQIVND (reference sequence). This entry belongs to a study of identical twins. Findings and limits, study-wide: Conclusions rested on cross-sectional statistics rather than following the same donors. Invariant T cells like MAIT and iNKT could partly confound the zero-insertion analyses. Twins' excess sharing was less marked for out-of-frame beta sequences.

A universal primer binding site was introduced by template switching. The final cDNA contained unique molecular identifiers. TCRdb analysed the 5' RACE reads with MiXCR anew, one entry per CDR3 protein. The repertoire holds more than 1.5 million distinct CDR3 sequences, with about 30% as singletons. The chain uses TRBV19 and TRBJ1-6, with 8 positions matching TRBD1. Sequencing input: cord blood. The source is a newborn girl in good health. The CDR3 DNA sequence: TGTGCCAGTAGTAGGGGACAGGATAATAATTCACCCCCCCACTTT. Its translation is CASSRGQDNNSPPHF.